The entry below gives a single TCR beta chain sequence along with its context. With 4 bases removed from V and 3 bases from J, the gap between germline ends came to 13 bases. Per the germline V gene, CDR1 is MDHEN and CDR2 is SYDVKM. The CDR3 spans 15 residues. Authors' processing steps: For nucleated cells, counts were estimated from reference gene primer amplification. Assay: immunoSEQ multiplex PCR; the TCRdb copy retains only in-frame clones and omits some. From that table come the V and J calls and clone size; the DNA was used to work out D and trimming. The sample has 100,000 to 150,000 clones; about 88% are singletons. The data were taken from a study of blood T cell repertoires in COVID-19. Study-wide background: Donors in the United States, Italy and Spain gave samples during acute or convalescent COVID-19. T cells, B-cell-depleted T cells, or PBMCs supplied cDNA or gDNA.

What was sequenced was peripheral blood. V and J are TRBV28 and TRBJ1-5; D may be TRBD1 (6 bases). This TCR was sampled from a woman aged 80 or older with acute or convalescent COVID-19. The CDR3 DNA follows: TGTGCCAGCAGTTATGACAGGCTGCACAATCAGCCCCAGCATTTT. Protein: CASSYDRLHNQPQHF.